Listed below are T cell receptor beta chains from one sample, sequenced in a study of early T cells in non-severe SARS-CoV-2 infection. TCRdb fed the 5' RACE reads into MiXCR, producing one record per CDR3 protein. The repertoire holds about 84,000 distinct CDR3 sequences, with 12% as singletons. The sample comprised whole blood. These receptors were taken from an adult who was a healthcare worker with PCR-confirmed SARS-CoV-2 infection or an uninfected control (not recorded which). The CDR3 runs from the conserved cysteine through the conserved F or W. D genes are given only for firm matches. Expanded clones are given a class, and other clones once, few, many or no size at all.

15,TRBJ2-7,few,TRBV21-1,-,TGTGCCAGCAGCAACACCGGGACTCTTCCCTACGAGCAGTACTTC,CASSNTGTLPYEQYF
16,TRBJ2-1,few,TRBV20-1,-,TGCAGTGCTAGAGATTCAGCGGTCCGTTCCTACAATGAGCAGTTCTTC,CSARDSAVRSYNEQFF
14,TRBJ2-3,few,TRBV12-3/TRBV12-4,-,TGTGCCAGCTCAAGGAGGACTTTCACAGATACGCAGTATTTT,CASSRRTFTDTQYF
12,TRBJ2-3,few,TRBV7-2,-,TGTGCCAGCAACCGAGTCACAGATACGCAGTATTTT,CASNRVTDTQYF
12,TRBJ2-7,many,TRBV20-1,TRBD1,TGCAGTGCTAGAAGACAGGGCGGCGAGCAGTACTTC,CSARRQGGEQYF
14,TRBJ2-7,-,TRBV7-2,-,TGTGCCAGCAGCTTAGGTTTCCTGTCCTACGAGCAGTACTTC,CASSLGFLSYEQYF
14,TRBJ1-5,few,TRBV12-3/TRBV12-4,-,TGTGCCAGCAGGCAGGGAAATAGCAATCAGCCCCAGCATTTT,CASRQGNSNQPQHF
14,TRBJ2-1,few,TRBV3-1,-,TGTGCCAGCAGCCAAGATCCCAAACGGGGTGAGCAGTTCTTC,CASSQDPKRGEQFF
17,TRBJ2-1,-,TRBV5-1,TRBD2,TGCGCCAGCAGCTTGGGCCTCCTAGCGGGACCTTACAATGAGCAGTTCTTC,CASSLGLLAGPYNEQFF
16,TRBJ2-3,many,TRBV6-5,-,TGTGCCAGCAGCAACGCCGGGACGGGGATTCGTGATACGCAGTATTTT,CASSNAGTGIRDTQYF
16,TRBJ2-5,many,TRBV21-1,-,TGTGCCAGCAGCAAAGAGGTCCCACAGGTCCAAGAGACCCAGTACTTC,CASSKEVPQVQETQYF
16,TRBJ1-1,many,TRBV6-5,-,TGTGCCAGCAGTTACGGGGGACTGAGTGCCGACACTGAAGCTTTCTTT,CASSYGGLSADTEAFF
14,TRBJ2-3,many,TRBV5-5,-,TGTGCCAGCAGCCTGGAGACTTCCACAGATACGCAGTATTTT,CASSLETSTDTQYF
14,TRBJ1-4,many,TRBV20-1,-,TGCAGTGCTAGAGGGTCCAGTCTTGATGAAAAACTGTTTTTT,CSARGSSLDEKLFF
15,TRBJ2-1,many,TRBV12-5,TRBD2,TGTGCTAGTGGTTCGATAGCGGGGTACTACAATGAGCAGTTCTTC,CASGSIAGYYNEQFF
13,TRBJ1-2,few,TRBV28,-,TGTGCCAGCAGGATGGGCACAGGGAGCGGCTACACCTTC,CASRMGTGSGYTF
16,TRBJ2-2,many,TRBV7-9,-,TGTGCCAGCAGCTCTGGCTGGCGGGAAGAAACCGGGGAGCTGTTTTTT,CASSSGWREETGELFF
13,TRBJ1-2,-,TRBV28,TRBD1,TGTGCCAGCAGTTACAGGGGTTTGGGTGGCTACACCTTC,CASSYRGLGGYTF
13,TRBJ2-7,-,TRBV29-1,-,TGCAGCGTGGGAGAGTCCCCCCTCTACGAGCAGTACTTC,CSVGESPLYEQYF
13,TRBJ1-1,many,TRBV18,-,TGTGCCAGCTCACCCGGACTTTCGACTGAAGCTTTCTTT,CASSPGLSTEAFF
13,TRBJ2-7,many,TRBV25-1,-,TGTGCCAGCAGTCGGGCTTCCACCTACGAGCAGTACTTC,CASSRASTYEQYF
16,TRBJ2-4,-,TRBV4-1,TRBD2,TGCGCCAGCAGCGAGGGACTAGCGGGAGCCAAAAACATTCAGTACTTC,CASSEGLAGAKNIQYF
15,TRBJ2-3,many,TRBV7-2,-,TGTGCCAGCAGCTTAATTCTCGGTAGCGCAGATACGCAGTATTTT,CASSLILGSADTQYF
15,TRBJ2-7,many,TRBV7-8,-,TGTGCCAGCAGCTTGAGGCTAGCGATCCCCTACGAGCAGTACTTC,CASSLRLAIPYEQYF
14,TRBJ1-5,many,TRBV7-8,-,TGTGCCAGCAGCTTAGTGGCGGCCCATCAGCCCCAGCATTTT,CASSLVAAHQPQHF
17,TRBJ2-4,few,TRBV5-1,-,TGCGCCAGCAGCTTGGGTCCGACGATTCTAGCCAAAAACATTCAGTACTTC,CASSLGPTILAKNIQYF
15,TRBJ1-5,many,TRBV12-3/TRBV12-4,-,TGTGCCAGCAGTCCTACAGGGAACCGCAATCAGCCCCAGCATTTT,CASSPTGNRNQPQHF
14,TRBJ2-1,many,TRBV7-3,TRBD1,TGTGCCAGCAGCCCCCCCGGGACAGGACCAAGGCAGTTCTTC,CASSPPGTGPRQFF
15,TRBJ1-3,few,TRBV7-8,-,TGTGCCAGCAGCTTGTGGCCAGGGCCTGGAAACACCATATATTTT,CASSLWPGPGNTIYF
13,TRBJ1-1,many,TRBV24-1,-,TGTGCCACCTCTTGGGGGCCGAACACTGAAGCTTTCTTT,CATSWGPNTEAFF
16,TRBJ1-6,many,TRBV28,TRBD1,TGTGCCAGCAGTTTCTTACTCGACAGGGAGGGATCACCCCTCCACTTT,CASSFLLDREGSPLHF
16,TRBJ2-2,many,TRBV7-9,-,TGTGCCAGCAGCTTAACGCAATTATCAGGGACCGGGGAGCTGTTTTTT,CASSLTQLSGTGELFF
11,TRBJ1-4,many,TRBV6-2/TRBV6-3,-,TGTGCCAGCAGCTTAAGCGAAAAACTGTTTTTT,CASSLSEKLFF
14,TRBJ2-7,-,TRBV7-2,-,TGTGCCAGCAGCCCGTCCGGGCTCGCCTACGAGCAGTACTTC,CASSPSGLAYEQYF
16,TRBJ1-6,-,TRBV7-8,TRBD1,TGTGCCAGCAGCCAAGGCAGGGACAGGGGGCGTTCACCCCTCCACTTT,CASSQGRDRGRSPLHF
16,TRBJ2-1,many,TRBV24-1,TRBD1,TGTGCCACCAGTGATTTAGGGGCAGGGGGTATAAATGAGCAGTTCTTC,CATSDLGAGGINEQFF
14,TRBJ2-7,few,TRBV7-2,-,TGTGCCAGCAGCTTAGACCGGGGTGGGTCCGAGCAGTACTTC,CASSLDRGGSEQYF
11,TRBJ2-1,-,TRBV20-1,-,TGCAGTACTAGACTGGCGGAGGTGCAGTTCTTC,CSTRLAEVQFF
13,TRBJ2-6,-,TRBV2,-,TGTGCCAGCAGTAACACGGGGGCCAACGTCCTGACTTTC,CASSNTGANVLTF
13,TRBJ2-7,few,TRBV20-1,-,TGCAGTGCTAGAAGGGCCTCGTGGTACGAGCAGTACTTC,CSARRASWYEQYF
15,TRBJ2-1,-,TRBV12-3/TRBV12-4,TRBD2,TGTGCCAGCAGTACCCGGACTAGCGCCTACAATGAGCAGTTCTTC,CASSTRTSAYNEQFF
14,TRBJ2-3,many,TRBV2,-,TGTGCCAGCAACAGGGTAGGGGGCACAGATACGCAGTATTTT,CASNRVGGTDTQYF
13,TRBJ2-7,many,TRBV4-2,-,TGTGCCAGCAGCCAAGGGGGGGCCTACGAGCAGTACTTC,CASSQGGAYEQYF
16,TRBJ2-1,once,TRBV12-3/TRBV12-4,TRBD1,TGTGCCAGCAGCGGGCCTGGGACAGGGTCGTTGAGTGAGCAGTTCTTC,CASSGPGTGSLSEQFF